A single sample gave rise to the 13 T cell receptor beta chains below, sequenced in a study of cytomegalovirus exposure and HLA in healthy donors. The PCR ran on 60 Vbeta and 13 Jbeta primers. Profiling relied on immunoSEQ multiplex PCR, and the TCRdb table lists in-frame clones only, not all of them. Of around 80,000 clones in the sample, approximately 74% were seen once. The sample taken for sequencing was PBMCs. These receptors all stem from a man aged 40-49 years in good health and CMV-seropositive.

A single count supports this clone. J is TRBJ2-6 and V is TRBV7-9; no reliable D call. Trimming shortened V by 5 bases and J by 2 bases, and 16 bases separated the two germline ends. Germline CDR1 and CDR2: SEHNR and FQNEAQ (reference sequence). The CDR3 is 17 residues long. The CDR3 region is CASSPPFRETGANVLTF. The CDR3 DNA reads as TGTGCCAGCAGCCCCCCTTTTCGAGAAACTGGGGCCAACGTCCTGACTTTC. The complete variable domain, with remaining parts taken from reference TRBV7-9 and TRBJ2-6, reads DTGVSQNPRHKITKRGQNVTFRCDPISEHNRLYWYRQTLGQGPEFLTYFQNEAQLEKSRLLSDRFSAERPKGSFSTLEIQRTEQGDSAMYLCASSPPFRETGANVLTFGAGSRLTVL.

The rearrangement uses TRBV7-9 and TRBJ1-6; a weak D match, TRBD1 (5 bases). The ends were cut back, 5 bases at V and 8 bases at J, with 16 bases in the middle. Germline values: CDR1 SEHNR, CDR2 FQNEAQ (reference sequence). The CDR3 is made up of 15 amino acids. The CDR3 nucleotides are TGTGCCAGCAGCCCCTCCGGGGGGACCTATTCACCCCTCCACTTT. Amino acid sequence: CASSPSGGTYSPLHF. Supplemented by reference TRBV7-9 and TRBJ1-6, the full variable domain reads DTGVSQNPRHKITKRGQNVTFRCDPISEHNRLYWYRQTLGQGPEFLTYFQNEAQLEKSRLLSDRFSAERPKGSFSTLEIQRTEQGDSAMYLCASSPSGGTYSPLHFGNGTRLTVT.

The chain employs TRBV5-6 and TRBJ1-2; 7 bases are shared with TRBD1. V trimming: 6 bases; J trimming: 2 bases; junction bases outside the gene matches: 7. The CDR3 has 14 residues. CDR1 SGHDT and CDR2 YYEEEE come from the germline V gene. The CDR3 nucleotides read TGTGCCAGCACCTCGACAGGGACAAACTATGGCTACACCTTC. This codes for CASTSTGTNYGYTF.

The CDR3 loop is CASTPRLARNTIYF. CDR3 nucleotides: TGTGCCAGCACCCCTCGGTTAGCCCGAAACACCATATATTTT. The rearrangement joins TRBV28 to TRBJ1-3, with no clear D. Deletions cut 7 bases from V and 5 bases from J, with 15 bases between. This CDR3 comprises 14 residues. CDR1 and CDR2 from the germline V gene are MDHEN and SYDVKM.

This clone was counted once. The chain uses TRBV28 and TRBJ2-7, with 7 bases fitting TRBD1. Germline lookup yields CDR1 MDHEN and CDR2 SYDVKM. Trimming took 6 bases from V and 0 from J; bases not matched to a gene: 8. The CDR3 totals 15 residues. CDR3 sequence reads: CASSAPRTGSYEQYF. The CDR3 coding sequence is TGTGCCAGCAGCGCCCCCAGGACAGGCTCCTACGAGCAGTACTTC.

J is TRBJ2-3 and V is TRBV5-4; D is possibly TRBD2 (6 bases). The CDR3 extends over 16 amino acids. V lost 0 bases and J 2 bases, leaving 13 bases between the germline ends. CDR1 is SGHNT, CDR2 YYREEE, per germline (reference sequence). The CDR3 protein is CASSLAGSGNTDTQYF. The CDR3 DNA sequence: TGTGCCAGCAGCTTGGCCGGGAGCGGTAACACAGATACGCAGTATTTT.

This chain links TRBV5-1 with TRBJ2-3; D may be TRBD2 (5 bases). Trimming left V 4 bases short and J 0 bases short, with 12 bases between. The germline CDR1 and CDR2 sequences are SGHRS and YFSETQ. The CDR3 has 15 residues. The CDR3 DNA sequence: TGCGCCAGCAGCGGTGGCGGGTTCAGCACAGATACGCAGTATTTT. Protein product: CASSGGGFSTDTQYF.

This clone was recorded a few times. The rearrangement joins TRBV19 to TRBJ1-5; possible D gene TRBD1, 5 bases. The CDR3 length is 15 residues. Trimming cost V 2 bases and J 2 bases, with 10 bases left between them. From germline, CDR1 is LNHDA and CDR2 SQIVND (reference sequence). The CDR3 DNA sequence: TGTGCCAGTAGTATACGGGGGGGAGGCAATCAGCCCCAGCATTTT. It yields the protein CASSIRGGGNQPQHF.

The chain combines TRBV9 with TRBJ2-1; 12 positions match TRBD1. CDR1 and CDR2 (germline): SGDLS, YYNGEE. The CDR3 runs 16 residues. V lost 0 bases to trimming and J lost 7 bases; unmatched junction nucleotides: 5. CDR3 in DNA: TGTGCCAGCAGCGTAGTAGGGACAGGGGGCCTGAATGAGCAGTTCTTC. It codes for CASSVVGTGGLNEQFF.

The chain has TRBV27 and TRBJ2-7; 7 bases match TRBD2. Looked up from germline, CDR1 is MNHEY and CDR2 is SMNVEV (reference sequence). The CDR3 extends over 18 amino acids. The ends lost 5 bases at V and 3 bases at J; junction bases unmatched: 19. CDR3 DNA sequence: TGTGCCAGCAGTCCACATAACCCACTAGCGCCCACCGTCTACGAGCAGTACTTC. Amino acid sequence: CASSPHNPLAPTVYEQYF.

This rearrangement joins TRBV12-5 to TRBJ2-1; D is undetermined. The CDR3 contains 11 residues. V lost 6 bases and J lost 8, with 8 bases in between. Germline CDR1 LGHNT, CDR2 FRNRAP. The CDR3 sequence is CASGNGYEQFF. The CDR3 bases are TGTGCTAGTGGCAACGGTTATGAGCAGTTCTTC. Filled out from reference TRBV12-5 and TRBJ2-1, the complete variable domain reads DARVTQTPRHKVTEMGQEVTMRCQPILGHNTVFWYRQTMMQGLELLAYFRNRAPLDDSGMPKDRFSAEMPDATLATLKIQPSEPRDSAVYFCASGNGYEQFFGPGTRLTVL.

The rearrangement links TRBV10-3 to TRBJ2-1, with D unclear. Germline lookup yields CDR1 ENHRY and CDR2 SYGVKD. The CDR3 is made up of 13 amino acids. The germline V and J ends were trimmed by 3 bases and 9 bases, with 12 bases remaining between them. The CDR3 region has the DNA TGTGCCATCAGTGAATCAGAGGATTCTGAGCAGTTCTTC. Protein product: CAISESEDSEQFF.

J is TRBJ2-7 and V is TRBV6-1; D is possibly TRBD1 (6 bases). The CDR3 spans 15 residues. Between the trimmed V and J ends, which lost 3 bases and 1 base, there was a span of 13 bases. Germline-derived CDR1 and CDR2 are MNHNS and SASEGT. CDR3 DNA: TGTGCCAGCAGTGATCCCGGGACAAAATCCTACGAGCAGTACTTC. This codes for CASSDPGTKSYEQYF.